The entry that follows covers one T cell receptor (beta chain) sequence. The antigen remains undetermined. The CDR3 covers 15 residues. The germline V gene encodes CDR1 MNHNY and CDR2 SVGAGI (reference sequence). The J segment lost 5 bases and the V segment lost 7 bases, leaving 13 bases of the junction unmatched. Reverse transcription of all isolated RNA meant that expressed TCRB transcripts were sequenced. TCRdb's copy holds only in-frame clones and misses some; the assay was immunoSEQ multiplex PCR. The sample contains around 280,000 clones, 15% of which appear only once. These data are taken from a study of beta chain features in type 1 diabetes. Study as a whole: Sorted cells numbering over 95,000,000 were examined across all samples.

A heparinised blood draw that averaged about 120 mL was obtained once from each donor. Sorting that relied on CD45RO/CCR7/CD25/CD127/CD95/CD27 yielded CD4+ naive, central memory, regulatory and stem cell-like memory cells. Study-level points and caveats: Within each of all four CD4+ subsets, Type 1 diabetes patients had TCRB CDR3s that were moderately but significantly shorter.

The rearrangement joins TRBV6-6 to TRBJ2-5; 7 bases line up with TRBD2. Sequencing was performed on naive CD4+ T cells from blood. This receptor was obtained from a man aged 18-30 years with type 1 diabetes. The CDR3 nucleotides are TGTGCCAGCACTCCCCAGCCGCGGGGGACGGAGACCCAGTACTTC. Protein sequence: CASTPQPRGTETQYF.